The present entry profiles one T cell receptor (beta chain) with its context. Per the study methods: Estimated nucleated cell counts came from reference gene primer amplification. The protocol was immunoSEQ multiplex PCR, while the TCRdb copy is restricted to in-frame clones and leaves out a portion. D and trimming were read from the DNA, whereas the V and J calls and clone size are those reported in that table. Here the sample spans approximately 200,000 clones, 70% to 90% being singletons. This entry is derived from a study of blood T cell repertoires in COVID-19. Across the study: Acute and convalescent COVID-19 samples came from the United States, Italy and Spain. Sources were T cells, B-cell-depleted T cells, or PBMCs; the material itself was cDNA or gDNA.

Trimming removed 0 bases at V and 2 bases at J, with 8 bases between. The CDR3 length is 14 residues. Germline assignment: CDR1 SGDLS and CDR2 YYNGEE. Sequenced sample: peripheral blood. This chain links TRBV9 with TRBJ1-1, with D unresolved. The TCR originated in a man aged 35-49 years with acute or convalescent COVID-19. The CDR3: CASSVATFNTEAFF. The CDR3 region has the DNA TGTGCCAGCAGCGTAGCAACATTCAACACTGAAGCTTTCTTT.